The TCR beta chain under discussion was sequenced for a study of cytomegalovirus exposure and HLA in healthy donors. The PCR was carried out with 60 Vbeta primers and 13 Jbeta primers. Profiled with immunoSEQ multiplex PCR; TCRdb holds only in-frame clones, not every one. Counted here are some 150,000 clones, about three quarters occurring once; the ten biggest clones make up approximately 15%. Everyone who donated was a healthy bone marrow donor. Donors likely had unrecorded immune exposures despite being nominally healthy when sampled. CMV serostatus data were not documented for this donor. V was cut by 0 bases and J by 2 bases, with 10 bases left in between. CDR3 length equals 16 residues. From germline, CDR1 is SEHNR and CDR2 FQNEAQ (reference sequence).

The rearrangement links TRBV7-9 to TRBJ1-4, with D unresolved. The sequenced material came from PBMCs. This sequence originates from a human donor in good health. The CDR3 region has the DNA TGTGCCAGCAGCTTAGCGGATTCGGAGACTAATGAAAAACTGTTTTTT. Translation: CASSLADSETNEKLFF.